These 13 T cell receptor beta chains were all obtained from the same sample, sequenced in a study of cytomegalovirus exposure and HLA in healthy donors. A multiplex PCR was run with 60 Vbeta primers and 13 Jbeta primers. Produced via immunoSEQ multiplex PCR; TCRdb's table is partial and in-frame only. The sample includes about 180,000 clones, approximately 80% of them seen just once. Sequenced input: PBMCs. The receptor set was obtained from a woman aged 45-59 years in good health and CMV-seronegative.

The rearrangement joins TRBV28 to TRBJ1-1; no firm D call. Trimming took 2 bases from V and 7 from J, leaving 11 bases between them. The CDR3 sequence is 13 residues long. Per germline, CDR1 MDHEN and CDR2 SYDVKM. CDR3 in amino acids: CASSLKAPIEAFF. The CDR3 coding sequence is TGTGCCAGCAGTTTAAAAGCTCCCATTGAAGCTTTCTTT.

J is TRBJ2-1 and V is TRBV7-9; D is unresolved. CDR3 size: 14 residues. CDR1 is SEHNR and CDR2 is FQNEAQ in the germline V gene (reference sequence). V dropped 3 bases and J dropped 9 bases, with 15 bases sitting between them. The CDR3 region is CASSFPGFSSEQFF. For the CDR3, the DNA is TGTGCCAGCAGCTTTCCCGGTTTTAGTAGTGAGCAGTTCTTC.

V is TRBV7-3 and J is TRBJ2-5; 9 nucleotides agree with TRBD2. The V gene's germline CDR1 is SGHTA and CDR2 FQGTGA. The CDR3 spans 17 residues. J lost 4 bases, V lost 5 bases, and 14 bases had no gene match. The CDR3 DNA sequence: TGTGCCAGCAGCCGAAAAGGGGGCGGGGGGGTCCCAGAGACCCAGTACTTC. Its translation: CASSRKGGGGVPETQYF.

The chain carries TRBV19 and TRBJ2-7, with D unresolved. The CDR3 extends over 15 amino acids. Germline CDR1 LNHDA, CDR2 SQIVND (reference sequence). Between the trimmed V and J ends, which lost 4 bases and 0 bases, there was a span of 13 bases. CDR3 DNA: TGTGCCAGTAGTAAAGAGACACCACACTCCTACGAGCAGTACTTC. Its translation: CASSKETPHSYEQYF.

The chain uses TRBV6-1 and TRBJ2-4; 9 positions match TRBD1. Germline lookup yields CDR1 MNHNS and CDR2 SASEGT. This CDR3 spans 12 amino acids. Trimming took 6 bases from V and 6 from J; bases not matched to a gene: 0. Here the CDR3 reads CASRGQGNIQYF. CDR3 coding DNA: TGTGCCAGCAGGGGACAGGGAAACATTCAGTACTTC.

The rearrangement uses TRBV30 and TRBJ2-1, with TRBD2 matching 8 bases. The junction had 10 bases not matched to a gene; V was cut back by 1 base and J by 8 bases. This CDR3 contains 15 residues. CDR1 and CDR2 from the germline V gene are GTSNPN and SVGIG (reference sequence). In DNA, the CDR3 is TGTGCCTGGAGTGGACTCGACGGGGGGGCCCATGAGCAGTTCTTC. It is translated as CAWSGLDGGAHEQFF.

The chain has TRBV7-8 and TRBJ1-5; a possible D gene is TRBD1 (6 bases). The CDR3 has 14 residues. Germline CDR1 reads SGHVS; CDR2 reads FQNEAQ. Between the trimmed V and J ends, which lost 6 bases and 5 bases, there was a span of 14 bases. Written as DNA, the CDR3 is TGTGCCAGCAGTCCCGGACAGTACGATCAGCCCCAGCATTTT. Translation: CASSPGQYDQPQHF. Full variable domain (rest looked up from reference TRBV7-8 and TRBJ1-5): GAGVSQSPRYKVAKRGQDVALRCDPISGHVSLFWYQQALGQGPEFLTYFQNEAQLDKSGLPSDRFFAERPEGSVSTLKIQRTQQEDSAVYLCASSPGQYDQPQHFGDGTRLSIL.

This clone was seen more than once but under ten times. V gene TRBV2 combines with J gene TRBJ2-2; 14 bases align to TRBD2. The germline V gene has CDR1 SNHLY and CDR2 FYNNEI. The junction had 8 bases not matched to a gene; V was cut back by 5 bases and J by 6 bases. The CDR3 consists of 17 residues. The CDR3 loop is CASSPRLAGGRAGELFF. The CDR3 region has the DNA TGTGCCAGCAGTCCCAGACTAGCGGGGGGGAGGGCCGGGGAGCTGTTTTTT.

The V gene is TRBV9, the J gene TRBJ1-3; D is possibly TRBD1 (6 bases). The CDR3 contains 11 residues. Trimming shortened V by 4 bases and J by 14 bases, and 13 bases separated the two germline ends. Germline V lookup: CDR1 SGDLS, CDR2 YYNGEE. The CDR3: CASSYRDNLYF. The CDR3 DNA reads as TGTGCCAGCAGCTACCGGGACAACCTATATTTT. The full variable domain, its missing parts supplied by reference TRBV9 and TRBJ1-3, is DSGVTQTPKHLITATGQRVTLRCSPRSGDLSVYWYQQSLDQGLQFLIQYYNGEERAKGNILERFSAQQFPDLHSELNLSSLELGDSALYFCASSYRDNLYFGEGSWLTVV.

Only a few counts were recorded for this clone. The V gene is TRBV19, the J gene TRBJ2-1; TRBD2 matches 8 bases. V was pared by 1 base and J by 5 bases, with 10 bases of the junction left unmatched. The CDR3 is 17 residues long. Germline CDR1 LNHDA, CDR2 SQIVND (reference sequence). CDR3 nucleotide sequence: TGTGCCAGTAGTATAGTGGCCCTCCGGGGGGGTCACAATGAGCAGTTCTTC. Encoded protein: CASSIVALRGGHNEQFF.

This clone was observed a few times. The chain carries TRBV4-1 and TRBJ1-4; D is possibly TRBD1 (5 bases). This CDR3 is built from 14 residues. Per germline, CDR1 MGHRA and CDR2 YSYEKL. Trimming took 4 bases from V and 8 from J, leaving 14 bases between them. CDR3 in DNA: TGCGCCAGCAGCCGCAGGGCAATGGACGAAAAACTGTTTTTT. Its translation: CASSRRAMDEKLFF.

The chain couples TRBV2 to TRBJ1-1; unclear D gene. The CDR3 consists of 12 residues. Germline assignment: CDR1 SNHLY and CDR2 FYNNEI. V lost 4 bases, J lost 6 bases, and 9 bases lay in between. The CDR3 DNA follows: TGTGCCAGCAGTGTCAGGTCCCCTGAAGCTTTCTTT. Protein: CASSVRSPEAFF. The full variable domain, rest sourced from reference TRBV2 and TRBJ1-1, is EPEVTQTPSHQVTQMGQEVILRCVPISNHLYFYWYRQILGQKVEFLVSFYNNEISEKSEIFDDQFSVERPDGSNFTLKIRSTKLEDSAMYFCASSVRSPEAFFGQGTRLTVV.

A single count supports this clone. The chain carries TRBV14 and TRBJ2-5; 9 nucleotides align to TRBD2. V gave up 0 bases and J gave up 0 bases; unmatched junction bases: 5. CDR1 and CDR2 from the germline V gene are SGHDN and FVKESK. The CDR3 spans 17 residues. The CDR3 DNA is TGTGCCAGCAGCCAAGAAGGACTAGCGACGTACCAAGAGACCCAGTACTTC. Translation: CASSQEGLATYQETQYF.